One sample yielded the 6 T cell receptor beta chains listed below, sequenced in a study of cytomegalovirus exposure and HLA in healthy donors. Data came from immunoSEQ multiplex PCR; TCRdb stores just in-frame clones and leaves some out. The data contain 150,000 to 180,000 clones, approximately 86% of them singletons. Source material: PBMCs. These receptors were collected from a man aged 18 to 30 in good health and CMV-seropositive.

The chain is built from TRBV4-1 and TRBJ2-1, with TRBD2 as a possible D gene (6 bases). The CDR3 is 14 residues long. V lost 0 bases to trimming and J lost 14 bases, with 17 bases between them. Per the germline V gene, CDR1 is MGHRA and CDR2 is YSYEKL. CDR3 nucleotides: TGCGCCAGCAGCCAAGAGGGCGGGGATTTGGAGAAGTTCTTC. Protein product: CASSQEGGDLEKFF.

The rearrangement links TRBV7-2 to TRBJ1-1; 10 bases fit TRBD1. With 5 bases clipped from V and 4 bases from J, the junction kept 7 bases outside the gene matches. The CDR3 is 15 residues long. Germline V gives CDR1 SGHTA, CDR2 FQGNSA. This CDR3 reads CASSPRQGAGTEAFF. The CDR3 region has the DNA TGTGCCAGCAGCCCCCGACAGGGGGCCGGCACTGAAGCTTTCTTT.

This chain links TRBV30 with TRBJ1-4; TRBD1 aligns across 8 bases. Germline V gene sequence: CDR1 GTSNPN, CDR2 SVGIG (reference sequence). After removal of 3 bases from V and 5 bases from J, the junction contained 2 bases not matched to a gene. The CDR3 consists of 13 residues. Here the CDR3 reads CAWSAGGNEKLFF. The CDR3 DNA follows: TGTGCCTGGAGCGCAGGGGGCAATGAAAAACTGTTTTTT.

This chain uses TRBV5-1 with TRBJ2-5; 9 positions agree with TRBD1. Losses at the gene ends were 0 bases for V and 0 bases for J; bases not matched to a gene: 3. The germline gives CDR1 SGHRS, CDR2 YFSETQ. The CDR3 covers 16 residues. This CDR3 reads CASSLGGTGNQETQYF. CDR3 DNA sequence: TGCGCCAGCAGCTTGGGCGGGACAGGGAACCAAGAGACCCAGTACTTC. The variable domain in full, completed from reference TRBV5-1 and TRBJ2-5, reads KAGVTQTPRYLIKTRGQQVTLSCSPISGHRSVSWYQQTPGQGLQFLFEYFSETQRNKGNFPGRFSGRQFSNSRSEMNVSTLELGDSALYLCASSLGGTGNQETQYFGPGTRLLVL.

The sample holds a few counts of this clone. The chain combines TRBV18 with TRBJ2-5; 7 nucleotides line up with TRBD1. The germline gives CDR1 KGHSH, CDR2 LQKENI. V gave up 6 bases and J gave up 1 base; unmatched junction bases: 8. The CDR3 contains 15 residues. For the CDR3, the DNA is TGTGCCAGCTCTCTAAATCCAGGGGGCCAAGAGACCCAGTACTTC. Translated: CASSLNPGGQETQYF. Based on the CDR3 plus reference TRBV18 and TRBJ2-5, the full variable domain is NAGVMQNPRHLVRRRGQEARLRCSPMKGHSHVYWYRQLPEEGLKFMVYLQKENIIDESGMPKERFSAEFPKEGPSILRIQQVVRGDSAAYFCASSLNPGGQETQYFGPGTRLLVL.

The chain carries TRBV4-3 and TRBJ1-4; 8 nucleotides line up with TRBD1. CDR1 LGHNA and CDR2 YSLEER come from the germline V gene. The CDR3 is made up of 16 amino acids. The trim removed 6 bases at V and 10 bases at J, leaving 16 bases unmatched. The CDR3 DNA follows: TGCGCCAGCAGGGTAGACCACAGGGGGAGTTTGAGAAAACTGTTTTTT. It specifies CASRVDHRGSLRKLFF.